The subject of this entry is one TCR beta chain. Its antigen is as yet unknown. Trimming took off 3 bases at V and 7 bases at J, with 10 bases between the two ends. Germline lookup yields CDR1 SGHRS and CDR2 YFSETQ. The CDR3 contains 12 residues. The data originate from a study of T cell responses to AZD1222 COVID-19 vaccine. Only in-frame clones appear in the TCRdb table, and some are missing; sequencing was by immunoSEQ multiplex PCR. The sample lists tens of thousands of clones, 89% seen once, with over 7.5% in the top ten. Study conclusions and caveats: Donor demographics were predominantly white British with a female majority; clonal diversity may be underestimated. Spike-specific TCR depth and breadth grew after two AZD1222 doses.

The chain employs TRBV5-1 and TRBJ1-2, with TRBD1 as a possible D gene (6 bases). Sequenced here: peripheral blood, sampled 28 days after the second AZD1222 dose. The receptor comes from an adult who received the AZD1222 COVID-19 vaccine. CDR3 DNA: TGCGCCAGCAGCTCCGTGGGGGCTGGCTACACCTTC. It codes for CASSSVGAGYTF.